The T cell receptor beta chain under discussion was sequenced for a study of somatic mutations in cytotoxic T cells in rheumatoid arthritis (dated by TCRdb to the late 2010s). Describing the broader study: Right after diagnosis and prior to the start of any treatment, 30 to 35 ml EDTA of peripheral blood was drawn from patients. A FACSAria II or Sony SH800 was used to flow-sort some V beta antibody-stained T-cell populations at nearly 100% purity, and TCRB sequencing was also done on sorted V beta1+ cells. Patient and control groups had essentially identical median ages. In newly diagnosed rheumatoid arthritis without treatment, the study examined if expanded CD8+ T-cell clones harbor somatic mutations, relying on TCRB deep sequencing to characterize clonality. A total of 60 to 80 rheumatoid arthritis patients and 20 healthy controls underwent TCRB deep sequencing.

CD4+ and CD8+ cells were isolated by positive magnetic bead selection on an AutoMACS, and purity was checked by flow cytometry. A TCR V beta antibody panel was used in flow cytometry to screen first for clonal expansions, which were then characterized by TCRB deep sequencing of sorted CD8+ fractions. Isolation of peripheral blood mononuclear cells was done through Ficoll-Paque PLUS density gradient separation. Nucleospin Tissue or Tissue XS kits were used to extract DNA from CD4-enriched, CD8-enriched or PBMC samples, and a Qubit 2.0 fluorometer was used for quantification. Turning to this clone: Its cognate antigen has yet to be identified. No base quality information exists; no much larger clone differs at one position.

The CDR3 measures 16 amino acids from cysteine to phenylalanine. Only the CDR3 DNA stays, 48 bases, in frame from base 1. The germline V gene (reference sequence) provides CDR1 SGHKS and CDR2 YYEKEE. Trimming leaves V shorter by 0 bases and J shorter by 6 bases, with the junction holding 6 bases beyond the gene matches. The immunoSEQ assay was applied to genomic DNA for TCRB CDR3 sequencing. As for the original processing: Patient CD8+ clones larger than 1% were compared against published virus-specific TCRB sequences, and only a few matched. Nothing other than productive TCRB rearrangements was included in the analyses. Clonality was expressed as a Shannon entropy-based productive clonality index, with each clone defined by a unique TCRB CDR3 sequence. Repertoire overlap for a pair of samples was computed from each clone's template counts relative to total templates per sample. V-gene usage from TCRB sequencing and V-gene usage measured by flow cytometry were correlated (Spearman r of under 0.7). TCRdb holds this immuneACCESS table with in-frame rearrangements only. Some clones are missing; in checked studies, unresolved V genes explain under half, and the rest has no known cause. The V and J calls and clone size are taken from that table; D and trimming were inferred from the DNA. This sample gives 3,500 to 5,000 clones in total; around 80% of them show up just once. Together, the top ten hold about a third of the sample.

General conclusions and limits of the study: In 8 out of 65 patients, more than 20% of CD8+ cells belonged to the largest CD8+ clone, while several identical CD8+ TCRB sequences were shared between blood and synovial fluid. CD8+ T-cell clonality in rheumatoid arthritis patients was not significantly different from that in age-matched healthy controls. CD8+ clonality increased with age in patients (Spearman r of about 0.45) but not in healthy controls. It was unknown which antigens the expanded CD8+ clones targeted, and their absence from virus-specific databases did not exclude viral specificity. The finding that TRBV07 was slightly underrepresented in patients was left unadjusted for multiple comparisons.

The source is a woman aged 55-70 years with rheumatoid arthritis. The rearrangement combines TRBV5-5 with TRBJ1-5; TRBD1 fits 10 bases in the junction. Sequenced sample: CD8+ T cells sorted from blood. The CDR3 sequence is CASSLAGTGVGQPQHF. The DNA reads TGTGCCAGCAGCTTGGCGGGGACAGGGGTAGGTCAGCCCCAGCATTTT.